Given below is one T cell receptor beta chain in context. The method was immunoSEQ multiplex PCR; TCRdb's version includes in-frame clones alone and lacks a portion of them. The sample includes about 88,000 clones, more than 85% of them seen just once. These data come from a study of technical replicates of blood from several donors. CDR3 size: 14 residues. Germline CDR1 and CDR2: SGHNT and YYREEE (reference sequence). V trimming: 2 bases; J trimming: 0 bases; junction bases outside the gene matches: 2. What was sequenced was T cells isolated from PBMCs. V is TRBV5-4 and J is TRBJ2-7, with 7 bases identical to TRBD1. This clonotype originated in a human donor in good health. The CDR3 sequence: CASSLGTASYEQYF. CDR3 coding DNA: TGTGCCAGCAGCTTAGGGACAGCCTCCTACGAGCAGTACTTC.